A selection of T cell receptor beta chains follows, all from one sample in a study of cytomegalovirus exposure and HLA in healthy donors. The assay was immunoSEQ multiplex PCR, and TCRdb's table has in-frame clones only and misses some. The table includes roughly 110,000 clones, 55% to 85% detected once. Sequences were obtained from PBMCs. These receptor sequences come from a young man in good health and CMV-seronegative. CDR3s include the opening cysteine and the closing phenylalanine or tryptophan. D genes are given only for firm matches. A row's size may be missing; if present it is once, few, many or a size class.

abundance,d_gene,v_gene,j_gene,len,CDR3nt,CDR3aa
NA,NA,TRBV2,TRBJ1-5,13,TGTGCCAGCAACAGAATTAGCAATCAGCCCCAGCATTTT,CASNRISNQPQHF
many,TRBD1,TRBV7-9,TRBJ1-1,14,TGTGCCAGCAGCTCAGGACAGGGGGCAAGAGGAGCTTTCTTT,CASSSGQGARGAFF
NA,NA,TRBV11-2,TRBJ1-5,15,TGTGCCAGCAGCTTAGACAGGGGAAACAATCAGCCCCAGCATTTT,CASSLDRGNNQPQHF
few,NA,TRBV29-1,TRBJ2-1,12,TGCAGCGTCAAAGGAGGGGTCCATGAGCAGTTCTTC,CSVKGGVHEQFF
NA,NA,TRBV7-9,TRBJ1-5,12,TGTTCCAGCAGCACAGGGTATCAGCCCCAGCATTTT,CSSSTGYQPQHF
NA,NA,TRBV6-5,TRBJ1-5,14,TGTGCCAGCAGTCAGGGTCAAAGCAATCAGCCCCAGCATTTT,CASSQGQSNQPQHF
NA,NA,TRBV7-3,TRBJ1-1,13,TGTGCCAGCAGCTCGACAGTCAACACTGAAGCTTTCTTT,CASSSTVNTEAFF
NA,NA,TRBV6-5,TRBJ1-1,14,TGTGCCGTCTCCCAATGGGCAGCGAACACTGAAGCTTTCTTT,CAVSQWAANTEAFF
NA,TRBD1,TRBV2,TRBJ1-4,15,TGTGCCAGCAAAGACAGGGGCGCAACTAATGAAAAACTGTTTTTT,CASKDRGATNEKLFF
NA,NA,TRBV29-1,TRBJ2-1,15,TGCAGCGTCAAATTAGGGGACATGTGGGGCAATGAGCAGTTCTTC,CSVKLGDMWGNEQFF
few,NA,TRBV6-5,TRBJ1-1,15,TGTGCCAGCAGTTACCAAGTTGGGGGCGCGACTGAAGCTTTCTTT,CASSYQVGGATEAFF